Listed below are T cell receptor beta chains from one sample, sequenced in a study of cytomegalovirus exposure and HLA in healthy donors. Some clones are missing from TCRdb's copy, which holds only in-frame ones; the method was immunoSEQ multiplex PCR. Of some 86,000 clones in the sample, over 85% were seen once. The sequencing input was PBMCs. These receptors were taken from a woman aged 30 to 39 in good health and CMV-seronegative. The CDR3 runs from the conserved cysteine through the conserved F or W. Each record gives: clone size, J gene, D gene, V gene, CDR3 DNA, CDR3 protein. A D gene is named only where the DNA matches it firmly. Where a row states a size, it is once, few, many or the class of an expanded clone; other rows omit it.

few TRBJ2-7 - TRBV5-1 TGCGCCAGCAGCCCAGGTATTTCGGGAGTCGAGCAGTACTTC CASSPGISGVEQYF
- TRBJ2-7 TRBD2 TRBV27 TGTGCCAGCAGTTTATCCCCCCCCCAGCGGGGACCCTACGAGCAGTACTTC CASSLSPPQRGPYEQYF
- TRBJ2-1 - TRBV6-4 TGTGCCAGCAGTGCCAAGCTCTACAATGAGCAGTTCTTC CASSAKLYNEQFF
- TRBJ2-1 TRBD2 TRBV6-5 TGTGCCAGCAGTTACTCGCTCGCGGGGGGCCGAAATGAGCAGTTCTTC CASSYSLAGGRNEQFF
once TRBJ2-7 - TRBV28 TGTGCCAGCAGTACGGGGGGACAAACGGATCGCGAGCAGTACTTC CASSTGGQTDREQYF
- TRBJ2-5 - TRBV28 TGTGCCAGCAGTCCCATGCCTGTTGGGGGCCCTCTGCAAGAGACCCAGTACTTC CASSPMPVGGPLQETQYF
- TRBJ2-5 TRBD1 TRBV5-1 TGCGCCAGCAGCCCTCTCCCTCTGGACAGGATAGAGACCCAGTACTTC CASSPLPLDRIETQYF
- TRBJ2-7 - TRBV4-3 TGCGCCAGCAGCCAAGATCAGGCCTACGAGCAGTACTTC CASSQDQAYEQYF
- TRBJ1-4 - TRBV12-2 TGTGCAAGTCGCTTAGGGACAGGGGTTCTTACAACTAATGAAAAACTGTTTTTT CASRLGTGVLTTNEKLFF
- TRBJ1-2 - TRBV7-2 TGTGCCAGCAGCTTAGATGGGCGGGACAACTATGGCTACACCTTC CASSLDGRDNYGYTF
- TRBJ1-2 - TRBV4-3 TGCGCCAGCAGCCAAGACTGGACAGACGCTGGCTACACCTTC CASSQDWTDAGYTF
- TRBJ1-1 - TRBV6-6 TGTGCCAGCAGTTACGCGGCAGCCAACACTGAAGCTTTCTTT CASSYAAANTEAFF
- TRBJ2-1 TRBD1 TRBV5-6 TGTGCCAGCAGCTCCCCCGACCCCCAAAGACAGGGGATACAGTATGAGCAGTTCTTC CASSSPDPQRQGIQYEQFF
- TRBJ2-4 TRBD1 TRBV27 TGTGCCAGCAGTCCTCAAGGGACAGGGCGGGGAAACATTCAGTACTTC CASSPQGTGRGNIQYF
few TRBJ1-4 TRBD1 TRBV30 TGTGCCTGGAATGGACAGGTCTCTAATGAAAAACTGTTTTTT CAWNGQVSNEKLFF
- TRBJ2-5 - TRBV28 TGTGCCAGCACCCTGGGCCAGGGGTGGGAGACCCAGTACTTC CASTLGQGWETQYF
- TRBJ1-5 - TRBV27 TGTGCCAGCTTCCAGGTGGAGCCCCAGCATTTT CASFQVEPQHF
- TRBJ2-6 TRBD1 TRBV4-3 TGCGCCAGCAGCCAAGGACAGGGTGGGGCCAACGTCCTGACTTTC CASSQGQGGANVLTF
- TRBJ1-4 TRBD1 TRBV7-9 TGTGCCAGCAACACGGGACAGGGTCTAGAAAAACTGTTTTTT CASNTGQGLEKLFF
- TRBJ1-2 TRBD1 TRBV5-4 TGTGCCAGCAGCCCCCAGGGCGGACAGGGTTATGGCTACACCTTC CASSPQGGQGYGYTF
- TRBJ1-2 TRBD1 TRBV7-9 TGTGCCAGCAGCCCGGACCCACAGGGGCCTTATGGCTACACCTTC CASSPDPQGPYGYTF
- TRBJ2-6 - TRBV5-6 TGTGCCAGCAGCGAGACAGCTTACTCTGGGGCCAACGTCCTGACTTTC CASSETAYSGANVLTF
once TRBJ2-3 TRBD2 TRBV19 TGTGCCAGTAGTATCCCTCTAGCGGGAACAGATACGCAGTATTTT CASSIPLAGTDTQYF
- TRBJ1-6 TRBD1 TRBV5-4 TGTGCCAGCAGCTTAGGACAGGTTAATTCACCCCTCCACTTT CASSLGQVNSPLHF
once TRBJ1-5 - TRBV28 TGTGCCAGCAGTCAATCGGGGGGGCATCAGCCCCAGCATTTT CASSQSGGHQPQHF
- TRBJ2-1 - TRBV4-2 TGTGCCAGTTTACAGGGAGAAGGCTACAATGAGCAGTTCTTC CASLQGEGYNEQFF
- TRBJ2-7 - TRBV19 TGTGCCAGTAGTATGTACCCGGGAACCTACGAGCAGTACTTC CASSMYPGTYEQYF
- TRBJ2-3 TRBD2 TRBV6-4 TGTGCCAGCAGCCCGGAGATACTAGCGGGGGGGCAAAATACGCAGTATTTT CASSPEILAGGQNTQYF
few TRBJ1-5 - TRBV9 TGTGCCAGCAGCGTAGGCGTTTCGGGGCCCCAGCATTTT CASSVGVSGPQHF
- TRBJ2-1 TRBD2 TRBV28 TGTGCCAGCAGTTTACCGCCGATAGCGGGGGGGCGGGGCAATGAGCAGTTCTTC CASSLPPIAGGRGNEQFF
- TRBJ1-5 TRBD1 TRBV19 TGTGCCAGTAGTATAGTGACAGGGGGCTATAGCAATCAGCCCCAGCATTTT CASSIVTGGYSNQPQHF
- TRBJ1-3 - TRBV6-5 TGTGCCAGCAGTTCTTCCTTCTCTGGAAACACCATATATTTT CASSSSFSGNTIYF
- TRBJ1-6 - TRBV28 TGTGCCAGTAGTTTCTTCCAGGGAGGCGAGGGTCCCCTCCACTTT CASSFFQGGEGPLHF
- TRBJ2-3 - TRBV1 TGCACCAGCAGCCGGTTCTTCAGCGGGACTAGCGGGACCCCCACAGATACGCAGTATTTT CTSSRFFSGTSGTPTDTQYF
- TRBJ1-5 TRBD1 TRBV30 TGTGCCTGGAGGGGGACAGGGGCTATCAATCAGCCCCAGCATTTT CAWRGTGAINQPQHF
- TRBJ1-2 - TRBV5-1 TGCGCCAGCAGCCATGACAGAAGCTATGGCTACACCTTC CASSHDRSYGYTF
- TRBJ1-1 - TRBV30 TGTGCCTGGAGTGTATCCGGGGGGATGTACACTGAAGCTTTCTTT CAWSVSGGMYTEAFF
- TRBJ1-1 TRBD1 TRBV4-2 TGTGCCAGCAGCCGAGGGGACAGTGGATTGGAAGCTTTCTTT CASSRGDSGLEAFF
- TRBJ1-4 TRBD1 TRBV28 TGTGCCAGCAGTTTAGGCGGACAGGGTGGGGAAAAACTGTTTTTT CASSLGGQGGEKLFF
- TRBJ2-2 - TRBV5-1 TGCGCCAGCAGCTTGGACCGGGTCCACACCGGGGAGCTGTTTTTT CASSLDRVHTGELFF
- TRBJ2-1 - TRBV7-9 TGTGCCAGCAGCTTAGTCGATGAGCAGTTCTTC CASSLVDEQFF
- TRBJ1-5 - TRBV5-6 TGTGCCAGCAGCTTGGAGAGGGGCAATCAGCCCCAGCATTTT CASSLERGNQPQHF
few TRBJ1-5 - TRBV6-1 TGTGCCAGCAGTGAAGAGGGGCTGAGCAATCAGCCCCAGCATTTT CASSEEGLSNQPQHF
- TRBJ1-5 TRBD1 TRBV7-8 TGTGCCAGCAGCTTACGTCTAGCAGGGGGGCGCAATCAGCCCCAGCATTTT CASSLRLAGGRNQPQHF
- TRBJ1-2 - TRBV30 TGTGCCTGGAGGCTACCGGGCTATGGCTACACCTTC CAWRLPGYGYTF
- TRBJ2-3 TRBD2 TRBV7-2 TGTGCCAGCAGCCCCTGGACTAGCGGGGGCCAAAGCACAGATACGCAGTATTTT CASSPWTSGGQSTDTQYF
- TRBJ2-1 TRBD2 TRBV5-1 TGCGCCAGCAGCTCCCATGCTAGCGGGGGGCCATTCGGTGAGCAGTTCTTC CASSSHASGGPFGEQFF
- TRBJ1-3 TRBD1 TRBV7-9 TGTGCCAGCAGCCGCGGGACAGGATTTGCTTCGGGAAACACCATATATTTT CASSRGTGFASGNTIYF